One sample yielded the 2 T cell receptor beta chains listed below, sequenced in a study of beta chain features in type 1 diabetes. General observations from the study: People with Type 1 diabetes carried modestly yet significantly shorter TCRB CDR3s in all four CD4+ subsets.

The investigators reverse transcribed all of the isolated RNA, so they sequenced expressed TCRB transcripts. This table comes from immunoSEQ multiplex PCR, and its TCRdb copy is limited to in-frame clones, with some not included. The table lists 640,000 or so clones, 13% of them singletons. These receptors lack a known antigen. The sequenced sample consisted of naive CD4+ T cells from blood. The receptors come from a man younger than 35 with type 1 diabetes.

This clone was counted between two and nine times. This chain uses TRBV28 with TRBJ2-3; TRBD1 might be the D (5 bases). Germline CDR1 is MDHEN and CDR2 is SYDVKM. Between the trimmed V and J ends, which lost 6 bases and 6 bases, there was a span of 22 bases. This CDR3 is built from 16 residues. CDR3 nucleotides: TGTGCCAGCAGCTTAAATCAAAAGGGGTCAGGGGATACGCAGTATTTT. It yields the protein CASSLNQKGSGDTQYF.

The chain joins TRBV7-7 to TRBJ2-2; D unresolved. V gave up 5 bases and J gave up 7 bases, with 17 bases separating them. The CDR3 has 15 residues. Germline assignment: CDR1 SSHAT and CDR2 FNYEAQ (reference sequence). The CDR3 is CASSPHPLSSGELFF. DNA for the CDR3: TGTGCCAGCAGCCCCCACCCTTTGAGTAGCGGGGAGCTGTTTTTT. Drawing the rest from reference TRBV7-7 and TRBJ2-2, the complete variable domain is GAGVSQSPRYKVTKRGQDVTLRCDPISSHATLYWYQQALGQGPEFLTYFNYEAQPDKSGLPSDRFSAERPEGSISTLTIQRTEQRDSAMYRCASSPHPLSSGELFFGEGSRLTVL.